This passage covers 3 T cell receptor beta chains from one sample sequenced in a study of beta chain features in type 1 diabetes. Study results and limitations: Among all four CD4+ subsets, Type 1 diabetes patients had TCRB CDR3s that were moderately but significantly shorter.

Isolated RNA was reverse transcribed in full, so expressed TCRB transcripts were sequenced. Profiled with immunoSEQ multiplex PCR; TCRdb holds only in-frame clones, not every one. This sample carries hundreds of thousands of clones, roughly an eighth of them seen once, and the ten largest clones take 0.04%. These receptors' antigens are unknown. The material sequenced was naive CD4+ T cells from blood. All receptors come from a man aged 18 to 29 with type 1 diabetes.

This clone was seen more than once but under ten times. The chain links TRBV30 to TRBJ2-4, with 9 bases lining up with TRBD1. J was trimmed by 0 bases and V by 4 bases; bases with no gene match: 10. The length of the CDR3 is 17 residues. Germline CDR1 and CDR2: GTSNPN and SVGIG (reference sequence). CDR3 sequence: CAWTRDRAGGAKNIQYF. CDR3 nucleotide sequence: TGTGCCTGGACAAGGGACAGGGCTGGCGGAGCCAAAAACATTCAGTACTTC.

The chain combines TRBV6-5 with TRBJ1-2; unclear D gene. CDR3 length equals 14 residues. Germline V gene data show CDR1 as MNHEY and CDR2 as SVGAGI. Deletions cut 6 bases from V and 3 bases from J, with 14 bases between. The CDR3 spells CASSPFQRDYGYTF. The CDR3 DNA sequence: TGTGCCAGCAGCCCATTTCAGCGAGACTATGGCTACACCTTC.

This clone came up a few times. V usage is TRBV6-5 and J usage is TRBJ2-1; the match to TRBD2 covers 13 bases. The CDR3 sequence is 15 residues long. Per germline, CDR1 MNHEY and CDR2 SVGAGI. Trimming at V came to 4 bases and at J to 13 bases, leaving 10 bases not matched to a gene. The CDR3 nucleotides read TGTGCCAGCAGTTCGACTAGCGGGGGGACCAAATTCCAGTTCTTC. Protein: CASSSTSGGTKFQFF.